This T cell receptor beta chain was obtained from a study of blood T cell repertoires in COVID-19. About the study: Acute-phase and convalescent COVID-19 samples originated in the United States, Italy and Spain. Sources were T cells, B-cell-depleted T cells, or PBMCs; the material itself was cDNA or gDNA.

After removal of 3 bases from V and 4 bases from J, the junction contained 3 bases not matched to a gene. The CDR3 covers 14 residues. Germline V gene data show CDR1 as MNHEY and CDR2 as SMNVEV (reference sequence). Original processing methods: Amplification of reference gene primers was used by the study to estimate nucleated cell counts. TCRdb's copy holds only in-frame clones and misses some; the assay was immunoSEQ multiplex PCR. From that table come the V and J calls and clone size; the DNA was used to work out D and trimming. The table shows about 130,000 clones, with 85% occurring only once. The chain is built from TRBV27 and TRBJ2-1, with TRBD2 matching over 7 bases. The specimen was peripheral blood. This TCR derives from a woman aged 80 or over with acute or convalescent COVID-19. CDR3 DNA: TGTGCCAGCAGTTTTACTAGCGAGTACAATGAGCAGTTCTTC. Translated, it gives CASSFTSEYNEQFF.